These 21 T cell receptor beta chains share one sample of origin, sequenced in a study of T cells expressing NK-cell markers. Following a re-call of the 5' RACE reads, TCRdb has one entry per CDR3 protein and lacks DNA. The sample holds about 430,000 distinct CDR3 sequences. Sample: blood T cells: a sorted CD56 or NKG2C T cell subset, CD4+ or CD8+ T cells, or bulk PBMC T cells (not recorded which). The receptors were sampled from a woman between 50 and 59 years old in good health.

The chain is built from TRBV6-5 and TRBJ2-1; TCRdb names TRBD1, which stays unverified in the absence of DNA. From germline, CDR1 is MNHEY and CDR2 SVGAGI. This CDR3 spans 13 amino acids. CDR3: CASWAGEGNEQFF.

The J gene is TRBJ2-3, the V gene TRBV6-6; TCRdb indicates TRBD2, and absent DNA this call remains unverified. The CDR3 totals 15 residues. Germline V gene data show CDR1 as MNHNY and CDR2 as SVGAGI (reference sequence). CDR3 in amino acids: CASSHAAGGSDTQYF.

The chain is built from TRBV5-1 and TRBJ2-5; the TRBD2 assignment by TCRdb is unverifiable without DNA. Germline CDR1 SGHRS, CDR2 YFSETQ. This CDR3 contains 15 residues. The CDR3 protein is CASSFPASGGETQYF.

V is TRBV5-1 and J is TRBJ2-7; checking the TCRdb D call of TRBD1 is not possible without DNA. The germline V gene encodes CDR1 SGHRS and CDR2 YFSETQ. The CDR3 has 14 residues. CDR3 sequence: CASSLTGKTYEQYF.

The chain carries TRBV12-3 or TRBV12-4 and TRBJ1-2; the TCRdb D gene call, TRBD1, has no DNA to confirm it. The CDR3 runs 14 residues. CDR3 sequence reads: CASSPGQGSGGYTF.

This chain uses TRBV14 with TRBJ2-3. Per the germline V gene, CDR1 is SGHDN and CDR2 is FVKESK. CDR3 length: 17 residues. CDR3 sequence reads: CASSQGSLLAGTDTQYF.

The chain links TRBV7-9 to TRBJ1-2; no DNA is available, so the TRBD1 call from TCRdb remains unchecked. CDR1 and CDR2 (germline): SEHNR, FQNEAQ (reference sequence). CDR3 size: 15 residues. CDR3 in amino acids: CASSLAGTEAYGYTF.

The chain employs TRBV30 and TRBJ1-5; TCRdb proposes TRBD1, but this gene call is untestable without DNA. The CDR3 has 22 residues. Germline V gives CDR1 GTSNPN, CDR2 SVGIG (reference sequence). Here the CDR3 reads CAWSVGLRVGGQGVEGNQPQHF.

V is TRBV12-3 or TRBV12-4 and J is TRBJ2-1; with no DNA, the TCRdb D assignment of TRBD2 cannot be verified. This CDR3 spans 15 amino acids. CDR3 amino acids: CASSLRGLASEEQFF.

The V gene is TRBV27, the J gene TRBJ2-5; TCRdb names TRBD2, which stays unverified in the absence of DNA. There are 15 residues in the CDR3. Germline V lookup: CDR1 MNHEY, CDR2 SMNVEV (reference sequence). The CDR3 spells CATRRAGEAQETQYF.

The rearrangement uses TRBV5-5 and TRBJ2-5. The CDR3 loop spans 13 amino acids. Germline V gives CDR1 SGHKS, CDR2 YYEKEE (reference sequence). CDR3 amino acids: CASSLKYSTTQYF.

The rearrangement joins TRBV11-2 to TRBJ2-5; TCRdb reports TRBD1, a call that lacks DNA to check it against. The CDR3 sequence is 17 residues long. The V gene's germline CDR1 is SGHAT and CDR2 FQNNGV. This chain's CDR3 is CASSLSISGTAKETQYF.

V is TRBV7-3 and J is TRBJ2-7; checking the TCRdb D call of TRBD1 is not possible without DNA. The CDR3 is made up of 13 amino acids. The germline V gene has CDR1 SGHTA and CDR2 FQGTGA. CDR3 protein: CASSLTAGGRQYF.

The genes are TRBV25-1 and TRBJ2-1; TCRdb selects TRBD1, and the lack of DNA leaves this call unchecked. CDR3 length equals 16 residues. CDR1 and CDR2 (germline): MGHDK, SYGVNS. CDR3 sequence: CASSEMGPRERNEQFF.

The chain has TRBV20-1 and TRBJ2-3; checking the TCRdb D call of TRBD1 is not possible without DNA. This CDR3 comprises 13 residues. The germline V gene has CDR1 DFQATT and CDR2 SNEGSKA (reference sequence). This CDR3 reads CSAYNQGGDTQYF.

The J gene is TRBJ2-7, the V gene TRBV3-1; as DNA is missing, the TRBD2 call by TCRdb cannot be tested. Germline assignment: CDR1 LGHDT and CDR2 YNNKEL (reference sequence). The CDR3 extends over 15 amino acids. CDR3 loop: CASSRGLDLFYEQYF.

CDR3 protein: CASSGRLPRDEQYF. The rearrangement joins TRBV6-1 to TRBJ2-7; TCRdb returns TRBD1, unconfirmable since there is no DNA. Germline CDR1 reads MNHNS; CDR2 reads SASEGT. The CDR3 totals 14 residues.

The rearrangement joins TRBV9 to TRBJ2-1. The germline gives CDR1 SGDLS, CDR2 YYNGEE. The CDR3 is 11 residues long. The CDR3 reads CASSVDERQFF. Variable domain in full (rest from reference TRBV9 and TRBJ2-1): DSGVTQTPKHLITATGQRVTLRCSPRSGDLSVYWYQQSLDQGLQFLIQYYNGEERAKGNILERFSAQQFPDLHSELNLSSLELGDSALYFCASSVDERQFFGPGTRLTVL.

V is TRBV27 and J is TRBJ2-1; the TCRdb call, TRBD2, lacks DNA for checking. The germline CDR1 and CDR2 sequences are MNHEY and SMNVEV (reference sequence). The CDR3 is 19 amino acids. CDR3: CASSPLPGLAGGSYNEQFF.

The J gene is TRBJ2-5, the V gene TRBV20-1; TCRdb selects TRBD1, and the lack of DNA leaves this call unchecked. Germline CDR1 reads DFQATT; CDR2 reads SNEGSKA (reference sequence). The CDR3 covers 14 residues. The CDR3 here is CSASSGRGGETQYF.

This sequence joins TRBV27 and TRBJ2-1; the D gene TCRdb calls, TRBD1, cannot be checked with no DNA. The germline V gene has CDR1 MNHEY and CDR2 SMNVEV (reference sequence). The CDR3 has 16 amino acids. The CDR3 protein is CASSPSGGSSYNEQFF.